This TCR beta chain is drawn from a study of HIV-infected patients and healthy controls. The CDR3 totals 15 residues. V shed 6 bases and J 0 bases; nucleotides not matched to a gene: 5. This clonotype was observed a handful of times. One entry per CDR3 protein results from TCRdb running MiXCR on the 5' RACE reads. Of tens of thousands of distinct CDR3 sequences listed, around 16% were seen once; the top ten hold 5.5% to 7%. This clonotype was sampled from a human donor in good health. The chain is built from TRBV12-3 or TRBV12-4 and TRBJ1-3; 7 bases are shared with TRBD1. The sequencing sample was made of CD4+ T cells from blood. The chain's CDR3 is CASRPGGTSGNTIYF. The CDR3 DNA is TGTGCCAGCAGACCAGGGGGGACCTCTGGAAACACCATATATTTT.